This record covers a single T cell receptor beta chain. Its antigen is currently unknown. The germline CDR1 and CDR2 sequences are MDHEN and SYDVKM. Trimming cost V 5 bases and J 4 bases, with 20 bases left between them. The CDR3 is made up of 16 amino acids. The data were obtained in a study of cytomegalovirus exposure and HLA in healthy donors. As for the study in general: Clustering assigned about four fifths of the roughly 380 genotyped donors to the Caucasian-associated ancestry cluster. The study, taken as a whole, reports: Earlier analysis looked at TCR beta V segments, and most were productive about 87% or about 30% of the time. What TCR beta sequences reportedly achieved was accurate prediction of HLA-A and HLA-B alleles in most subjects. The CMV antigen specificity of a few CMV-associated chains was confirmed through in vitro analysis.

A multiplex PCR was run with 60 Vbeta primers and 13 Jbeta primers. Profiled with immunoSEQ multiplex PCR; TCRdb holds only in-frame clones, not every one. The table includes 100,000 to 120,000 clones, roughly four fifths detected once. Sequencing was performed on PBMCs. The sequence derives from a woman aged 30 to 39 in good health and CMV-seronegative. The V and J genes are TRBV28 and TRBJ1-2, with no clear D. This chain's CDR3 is CASSTPFAGIGYGYTF. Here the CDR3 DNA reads TGTGCCAGCAGTACACCATTCGCGGGAATCGGCTATGGCTACACCTTC.